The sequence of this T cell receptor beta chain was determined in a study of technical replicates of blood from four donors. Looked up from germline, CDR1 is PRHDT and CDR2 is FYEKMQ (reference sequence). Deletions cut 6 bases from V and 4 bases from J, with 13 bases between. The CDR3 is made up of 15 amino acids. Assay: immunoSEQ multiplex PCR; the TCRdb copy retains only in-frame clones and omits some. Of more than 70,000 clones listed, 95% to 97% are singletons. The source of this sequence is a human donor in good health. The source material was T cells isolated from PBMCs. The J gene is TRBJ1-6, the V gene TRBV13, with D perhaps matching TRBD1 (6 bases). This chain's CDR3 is CASSSGVAYNSPLHF. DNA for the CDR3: TGTGCCAGCAGTTCAGGGGTGGCGTATAATTCACCCCTCCACTTT.